One sample yielded the 2 T cell receptor beta chains listed below, sequenced in a study of shared clonotypes between healthy human individuals. Data came from immunoSEQ multiplex PCR; TCRdb stores just in-frame clones and leaves some out. This sample has 2 million to 2.5 million clones, with 90% to 95% found just once. Specimen: naive CD4+ T cells from PBMCs. The subset denotes: CD45RA+ positively selected. The receptors were gathered from a man younger than 35 in good health. Some clones in this sample may be carry-over from other donors' samples.

The chain links TRBV7-3 to TRBJ2-3; the D gene is possibly TRBD1 (5 bases). Between the trimmed V and J ends, which lost 1 base and 1 base, there was a span of 12 bases. CDR1 is SGHTA, CDR2 FQGTGA, per germline. The CDR3 consists of 16 residues. CDR3 residues: CASSLMSGLGTDTQYF. CDR3 DNA sequence: TGTGCCAGCAGCTTAATGTCAGGGTTAGGCACAGATACGCAGTATTTT.

The chain employs TRBV28 and TRBJ2-7; 9 bases map to TRBD2. Unmatched junction bases numbered 2, after V lost 4 bases and J lost 1 base. Germline CDR1 MDHEN, CDR2 SYDVKM. There are 14 residues in the CDR3. The CDR3 bases are TGTGCCAGCAGTTCTAGCGGGACATCCTACGAGCAGTACTTC. As protein: CASSSSGTSYEQYF. Variable domain in full (rest from reference TRBV28 and TRBJ2-7): DVKVTQSSRYLVKRTGEKVFLECVQDMDHENMFWYRQDPGLGLRLIYFSYDVKMKEKGDIPEGYSVSREKKERFSLILESASTNQTSMYLCASSSSGTSYEQYFGPGTRLTVT.